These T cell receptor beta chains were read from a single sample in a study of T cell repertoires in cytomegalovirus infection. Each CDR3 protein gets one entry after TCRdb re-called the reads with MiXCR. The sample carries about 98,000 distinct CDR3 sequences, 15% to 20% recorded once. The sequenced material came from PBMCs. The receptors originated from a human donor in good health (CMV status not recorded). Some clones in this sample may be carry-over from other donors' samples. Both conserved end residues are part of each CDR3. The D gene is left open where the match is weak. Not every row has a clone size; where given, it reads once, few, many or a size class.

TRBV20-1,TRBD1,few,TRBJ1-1,CSAQGTGGLLNTEAFF,TGCAGTGCCCAGGGGACAGGGGGTTTATTGAACACTGAAGCTTTCTTT
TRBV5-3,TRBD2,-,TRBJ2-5,CARSFELAGMVEETQYF,TGTGCCAGAAGCTTCGAACTAGCGGGGATGGTTGAAGAGACCCAGTACTTC
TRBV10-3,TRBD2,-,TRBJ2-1,CAIRSGDYNEQFF,TGTGCCATCAGAAGCGGGGACTACAATGAGCAGTTCTTC
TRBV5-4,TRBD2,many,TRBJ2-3,CASSWGTTPPADTQYF,TGTGCCAGCAGCTGGGGGACTACCCCCCCCGCAGATACGCAGTATTTT
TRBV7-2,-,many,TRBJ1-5,CASSSAPGVSQPQHF,TGTGCCAGCAGCTCCGCTCCAGGGGTATCTCAGCCCCAGCATTTT
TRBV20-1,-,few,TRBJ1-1,CSARGMQAGDTEAFF,TGCAGTGCTAGAGGAATGCAGGCTGGTGACACTGAAGCTTTCTTT
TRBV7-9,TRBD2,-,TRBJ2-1,CASSLLGLAGDNEQFF,TGTGCCAGCAGCTTATTGGGTCTAGCGGGGGACAATGAGCAGTTCTTC
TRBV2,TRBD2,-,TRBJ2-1,CAITRGLAGGNEQFF,TGTGCCATAACCCGAGGACTAGCGGGTGGGAATGAGCAGTTCTTC
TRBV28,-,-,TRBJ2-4,CASSLSSAGNIQYF,TGTGCCAGCAGTTTAAGTTCGGCAGGAAACATTCAGTACTTC
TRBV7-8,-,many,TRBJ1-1,CASSSAQGNTEAFF,TGTGCCAGCAGCTCCGCCCAGGGGAACACTGAAGCTTTCTTT
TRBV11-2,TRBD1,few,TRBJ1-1,CASSLRLQGALAFF,TGTGCCAGCAGCTTAAGGCTACAGGGGGCGCTTGCTTTCTTT
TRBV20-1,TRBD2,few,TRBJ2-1,CSARDLVTSGGANEQFF,TGCAGTGCTAGAGATCTTGTTACTAGCGGGGGGGCAAATGAGCAGTTCTTC
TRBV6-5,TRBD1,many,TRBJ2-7,CASPSGQGRPGQYF,TGTGCCAGTCCTTCGGGACAGGGCCGCCCAGGGCAGTACTTC
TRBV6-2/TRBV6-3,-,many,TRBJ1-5,CASTLTGWSNQPQHF,TGTGCCAGCACTCTGACGGGTTGGAGCAATCAGCCCCAGCATTTT
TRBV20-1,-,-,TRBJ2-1,CSAREWGASDNEQFF,TGCAGTGCTAGAGAGTGGGGGGCTTCCGACAATGAGCAGTTCTTC
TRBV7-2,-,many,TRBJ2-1,CASRLSGSPGNNEQFF,TGTGCCAGCAGACTTTCGGGATCCCCGGGCAACAATGAGCAGTTCTTC
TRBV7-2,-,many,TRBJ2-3,CASSSPGSTDTQYF,TGTGCCAGCAGCTCCCCGGGGAGCACAGATACGCAGTATTTT
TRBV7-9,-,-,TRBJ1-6,CASSFSVDSPLHF,TGTGCCAGCAGCTTTTCAGTGGATTCACCCCTCCACTTT
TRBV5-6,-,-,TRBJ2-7,CASSMTVSYEQYF,TGTGCCAGCAGCATGACAGTATCCTACGAGCAGTACTTC
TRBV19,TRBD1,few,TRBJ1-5,CASSQGQGGQPQHF,TGTGCCAGTAGCCAGGGACAGGGAGGACAGCCCCAGCATTTT
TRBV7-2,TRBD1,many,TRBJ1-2,CASSGKGQAYGYTF,TGTGCCAGCAGCGGAAAGGGACAGGCTTATGGCTACACCTTC
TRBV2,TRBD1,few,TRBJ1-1,CASTGQQSTEAFF,TGTGCCAGCACGGGACAGCAGTCCACTGAAGCTTTCTTT
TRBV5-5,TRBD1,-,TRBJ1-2,CASSDGVQGYGYTF,TGTGCCAGCAGCGATGGAGTACAGGGGTATGGCTACACCTTC
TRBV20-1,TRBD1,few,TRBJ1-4,CSATRQGQDEKLFF,TGCAGTGCTACCCGACAGGGCCAGGATGAAAAACTGTTTTTT
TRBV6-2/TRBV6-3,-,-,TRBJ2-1,CASSPWRVYNEQFF,TGTGCCAGCAGTCCGTGGCGGGTCTACAATGAGCAGTTCTTC
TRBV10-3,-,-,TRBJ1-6,CAISEHQGSRNSPLHF,TGTGCCATCAGTGAGCATCAGGGAAGTCGAAATTCACCCCTCCACTTT
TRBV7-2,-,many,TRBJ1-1,CASSAAVTRAFF,TGTGCCAGCAGCGCGGCGGTCACGAGGGCTTTCTTT
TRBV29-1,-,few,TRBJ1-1,CSGSRGNTEAFF,TGCAGCGGAAGCCGGGGGAACACTGAAGCTTTCTTT